The clone carrying this TCR beta chain was seen only once. The target antigen is unknown. TCR alpha and TCR beta cDNA libraries carrying sample barcodes and UMIs were produced by 5'RACE using constant-segment primers. Using its own MiXCR run on the 5' RACE reads, TCRdb lists one record per CDR3 protein. The sample yields approximately 200,000 distinct CDR3 sequences, 16% seen once. This record belongs to a study of T-cell memory formation after mild COVID-19. Notes on the study in general: Later expanders leaned CD4+, whereas day 15 to 85 contracting clones were balanced CD4/CD8. CD4+ clones that contracted lay mainly in CM and EM; CD8+ ones lay in EMRA.

Trimming shortened V by 6 bases and J by 9 bases, and 15 bases separated the two germline ends. Germline loops: CDR1 MNHEY, CDR2 SVGAGI. This CDR3 region has 14 residues. The sequenced material came from PBMCs or a T cell subset sorted from them (not recorded which). The chain joins TRBV6-5 to TRBJ1-6; D gene ambiguous. This TCR derives from an adult woman who had mild COVID-19 (a few samples of this study predate the infection). Cell type and time point are not known. CDR3 region: CASRYRITGSPLHF. The CDR3 DNA follows: TGTGCCAGCAGGTACCGGATAACCGGTTCACCCCTCCACTTT.